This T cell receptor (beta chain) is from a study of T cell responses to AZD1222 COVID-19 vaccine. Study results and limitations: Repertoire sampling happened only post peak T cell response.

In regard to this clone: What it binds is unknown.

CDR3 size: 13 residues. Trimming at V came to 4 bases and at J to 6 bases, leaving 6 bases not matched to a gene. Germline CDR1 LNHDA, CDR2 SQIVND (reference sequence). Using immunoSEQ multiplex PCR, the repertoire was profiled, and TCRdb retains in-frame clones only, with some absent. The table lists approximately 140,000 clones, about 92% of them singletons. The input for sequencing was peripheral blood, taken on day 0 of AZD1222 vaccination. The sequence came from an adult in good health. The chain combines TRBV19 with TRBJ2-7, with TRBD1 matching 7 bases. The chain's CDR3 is CASSTTTGAEQYF. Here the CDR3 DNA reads TGTGCCAGTAGTACTACCACAGGGGCCGAGCAGTACTTC.